Presented here are 26 T cell receptor beta chains from one specimen sequenced in a study of OX40 agonist ivuxolimab in advanced cancers. TCRdb keeps only in-frame clones here, not all; method: immunoSEQ multiplex PCR. This sample has tens of thousands of clones, with 88% found just once. Sequenced here: CD4+ or CD8+ T cells sorted from blood, sampled in a trial of the OX40 agonist ivuxolimab. Receptor source: an adult with an advanced solid tumor such as melanoma, head and neck, liver or kidney cancer.

This clone is classed as medium-sized. The CDR3 coding sequence is TGCGCCAGCAGCCAAGATGTTACTAGCGGCCGCTACGAGCAGTACTTC. Its translation is CASSQDVTSGRYEQYF. This chain connects TRBV4-1 to TRBJ2-7; TRBD2 aligns across 8 bases. Per the germline V gene, CDR1 is MGHRA and CDR2 is YSYEKL. CDR3 length: 16 residues. With 0 bases clipped from V and 3 bases from J, the junction kept 7 bases outside the gene matches.

This clone was counted a few times. This rearrangement joins TRBV6-5 to TRBJ1-1; D might be TRBD1 (5 bases). V was cut by 6 bases and J by 8 bases, with 16 bases left in between. This CDR3 has 13 amino acids. Germline V gene sequence: CDR1 MNHEY, CDR2 SVGAGI. CDR3 DNA sequence: TGTGCCAGCAGCGATCAGGGCCGGTCCGAAGCTTTCTTT. It encodes CASSDQGRSEAFF.

The table lists this clone with a count of one. The chain combines TRBV5-1 with TRBJ2-1, with D perhaps TRBD1 (7 bases). Trimming shortened V by 4 bases and J by 0 bases, and 11 bases separated the two germline ends. Germline CDR1 reads SGHRS; CDR2 reads YFSETQ. The CDR3 has 15 amino acids. The CDR3 sequence: CASSGGTDSYNEQFF. CDR3 nucleotide sequence: TGCGCCAGCAGCGGAGGGACAGACTCCTACAATGAGCAGTTCTTC.

The gene calls are TRBV18 and TRBJ2-3; 8 bases map to TRBD2. V dropped 3 bases and J dropped 2; count of bases not matched to a gene: 1. The CDR3 totals 14 residues. Germline CDR1 and CDR2: KGHSH and LQKENI. CDR3 sequence (DNA): TGTGCCAGCTCACCTAGCGGGGACACAGATACGCAGTATTTT. Protein product: CASSPSGDTDTQYF. The full variable domain, with the rest looked up from reference TRBV18 and TRBJ2-3, is NAGVMQNPRHLVRRRGQEARLRCSPMKGHSHVYWYRQLPEEGLKFMVYLQKENIIDESGMPKERFSAEFPKEGPSILRIQQVVRGDSAAYFCASSPSGDTDTQYFGPGTRLTVL.

This chain joins TRBV7-9 and TRBJ2-7; 10 nucleotides match TRBD2. Germline lookup yields CDR1 SEHNR and CDR2 FQNEAQ (reference sequence). Trimming removed 5 bases from V and 7 bases from J; junction bases left unmatched: 23. The CDR3 runs to 19 residues. The chain's CDR3 is CASSPYVQTSSGSLGEQYF. The DNA of the CDR3 is TGTGCCAGCAGCCCGTACGTCCAGACCTCTAGCGGGAGTTTGGGGGAGCAGTACTTC. The full variable domain, rest sourced from reference TRBV7-9 and TRBJ2-7, is DTGVSQNPRHKITKRGQNVTFRCDPISEHNRLYWYRQTLGQGPEFLTYFQNEAQLEKSRLLSDRFSAERPKGSFSTLEIQRTEQGDSAMYLCASSPYVQTSSGSLGEQYFGPGTRLTVT.

This chain joins TRBV18 and TRBJ1-2; 10 bases are shared with TRBD1. Germline V gene sequence: CDR1 KGHSH, CDR2 LQKENI. V lost 6 bases, J lost 8 bases, and 12 bases stayed unmatched. The CDR3 consists of 15 residues. The CDR3 reads CASSGTGEFVGGYTF. CDR3 DNA: TGTGCCAGCTCCGGGACAGGGGAATTCGTGGGCGGCTACACCTTC.

This chain connects TRBV2 to TRBJ1-1; no firm D call. CDR1 and CDR2 (germline): SNHLY, FYNNEI. V lost 4 bases to trimming and J lost 4 bases, with 7 bases between them. This CDR3 has 12 residues. CDR3 loop: CASSGAGTEAFF. In DNA, the CDR3 is TGTGCCAGCAGTGGTGCGGGCACTGAAGCTTTCTTT.

By share, this clone ranks as medium-sized (0.01 to 0.1%). This chain links TRBV11-2 with TRBJ1-2; a possible D gene is TRBD1 (6 bases). With 1 base removed from V and 8 bases from J, the gap between germline ends came to 17 bases. Looked up from germline, CDR1 is SGHAT and CDR2 is FQNNGV. This CDR3 has 15 residues. DNA of the CDR3: TGTGCCAGCAGCTTAGCCCTCACAGGGAGCGGGGGCTACACCTTC. Translation gives CASSLALTGSGGYTF.

The genes are TRBV15 and TRBJ2-1; 10 bases fit TRBD2. CDR1 LNHNV and CDR2 YYDKDF come from the germline V gene (reference sequence). The CDR3 runs to 16 residues. Unmatched junction bases numbered 7, after V lost 5 bases and J lost 3 bases. In DNA, the CDR3 is TGTGCCACCAGCCGTAGGACTAGCGGCTACTACAATGAGCAGTTCTTC. Amino acids: CATSRRTSGYYNEQFF.

The CDR3 loop is CASSLTGVGTQYF. In DNA, the CDR3 is TGTGCCAGCAGCTTAACGGGTGTTGGGACCCAGTACTTC. The gene calls are TRBV7-3 and TRBJ2-5, with D hard to call. Germline-derived CDR1 and CDR2 are SGHTA and FQGTGA. CDR3 size: 13 residues. The ends were cut back, 0 bases at V and 7 bases at J, with 9 bases in the middle. Using reference TRBV7-3 and TRBJ2-5 for the parts outside the CDR3, the full variable domain is GAGVSQTPSNKVTEKGKYVELRCDPISGHTALYWYRQSLGQGPEFLIYFQGTGAADDSGLPNDRFFAVRPEGSVSTLKIQRTERGDSAVYLCASSLTGVGTQYFGPGTRLLVL.

The chain joins TRBV20-1 to TRBJ1-2, with D perhaps TRBD1 (5 bases). Germline-derived CDR1 and CDR2 are DFQATT and SNEGSKA (reference sequence). The CDR3 extends over 11 amino acids. V shed 5 bases and J shed 8 bases, with 12 bases lying between them. CDR3 nucleotides: TGCAGTGCTCCAGGGAGTCGGGGCTACACCTTC. Residues: CSAPGSRGYTF.

The CDR3 DNA reads as TGTGCCAGCAGGTCGTCTCAGGGGAATGCCTACGAGCAGTACTTC. Residues: CASRSSQGNAYEQYF. The J gene is TRBJ2-7, the V gene TRBV28; tentative D call: TRBD1 (6 bases). Trimming removed 6 bases from V and 2 bases from J, with 17 bases in between. Germline-derived CDR1 and CDR2 are MDHEN and SYDVKM. CDR3 length: 15 amino acids.

The chain employs TRBV4-1 and TRBJ2-3; D perhaps matches TRBD1 (6 bases). From germline, CDR1 is MGHRA and CDR2 YSYEKL. Between the trimmed V and J ends, which lost 4 bases and 0 bases, there was a span of 20 bases. The CDR3 covers 18 residues. The CDR3: CASSPRLDSPTSTDTQYF. The CDR3, as DNA: TGCGCCAGCAGCCCAAGACTGGACAGTCCCACTAGCACAGATACGCAGTATTTT.

The CDR3 sequence: CASSAPGGGNEQFF. The CDR3 DNA sequence: TGCGCCAGCAGTGCCCCCGGAGGCGGCAATGAGCAGTTCTTC. V usage is TRBV23-1 and J usage is TRBJ2-1, with a weak D call TRBD2 (5 bases). TRBV23-1 is sorted into the ORF group, with uncertain function. The V end lost 5 bases, the J end lost 6 bases, and 14 bases lay between the germline ends. The CDR3 totals 14 residues.

The rearrangement uses TRBV15 and TRBJ2-3; D may be TRBD1 (5 bases). CDR3 length: 14 residues. CDR1 is LNHNV and CDR2 is YYDKDF in the germline V gene (reference sequence). V lost 3 bases and J 3 bases, leaving 10 bases between the germline ends. The CDR3 sequence: CATSRQGLTDTQYF. The CDR3 bases are TGTGCCACCAGCAGGCAGGGCTTGACAGATACGCAGTATTTT.

DNA for the CDR3: TGTGCCAGCAGCTTGGAGGGGACCACTGAAGCTTTCTTT. This encodes CASSLEGTTEAFF. This rearrangement joins TRBV5-5 to TRBJ1-1; possible D gene TRBD1, 5 bases. This CDR3 comprises 13 residues. The V end was cut by 0 bases, the J end by 4 bases, with 7 bases between. The germline CDR1 and CDR2 sequences are SGHKS and YYEKEE (reference sequence).

The chain is built from TRBV19 and TRBJ2-1; a weak D match, TRBD2 (10 bases). The CDR3 runs to 18 residues. V lost 4 bases and J lost 9, with 28 bases in between. Germline loops: CDR1 LNHDA, CDR2 SQIVND (reference sequence). The CDR3 loop reads CASSTQGAASGSRGEQFF. CDR3 DNA: TGTGCCAGTAGTACACAGGGGGCTGCTAGCGGGAGTAGGGGTGAGCAGTTCTTC. Full variable domain (missing parts from reference TRBV19 and TRBJ2-1): DGGITQSPKYLFRKEGQNVTLSCEQNLNHDAMYWYRQDPGQGLRLIYYSQIVNDFQKGDIAEGYSVSREKKESFPLTVTSAQKNPTAFYLCASSTQGAASGSRGEQFFGPGTRLTVL.

The genes are TRBV19 and TRBJ1-5, with a possible D match to TRBD1 (5 bases). The CDR3 totals 15 residues. Trimming removed 5 bases from V and 3 bases from J, with 14 bases in between. Germline V gives CDR1 LNHDA, CDR2 SQIVND (reference sequence). CDR3 sequence (DNA): TGTGCCAGTAGTCGTAGAGGGGCCACCAATCAGCCCCAGCATTTT. Its protein product is CASSRRGATNQPQHF.

The V call is TRBV19, the J call TRBJ2-5; D call uncertain. V lost 6 bases and J lost 2, with 10 bases in between. The CDR3 consists of 13 residues. Germline CDR1 reads LNHDA; CDR2 reads SQIVND (reference sequence). The DNA for the CDR3 is TGTGCCAGTAGAGTCAGAGAGCAAGAGACCCAGTACTTC. Translation: CASRVREQETQYF.

This clone has only one observation. The rearrangement joins TRBV11-3 to TRBJ2-7, with 10 bases that match TRBD2. J lost 5 bases, V lost 3 bases, and 13 bases had no gene match. The CDR3 has 17 residues. Germline CDR1 SGHNT, CDR2 YENEEA. CDR3 DNA: TGTGCCAGCAGCTTGGGTGGGGCTAGCGGGAGACCCCACGAGCAGTACTTC. Its protein is CASSLGGASGRPHEQYF.

The chain employs TRBV5-4 and TRBJ2-3; 9 bases fit TRBD1. Germline CDR1 and CDR2: SGHNT and YYREEE (reference sequence). This CDR3 is built from 14 residues. V trimming: 4 bases; J trimming: 6 bases; junction bases outside the gene matches: 6. The CDR3 DNA reads TGTGCCAGCAGCCTACAGGGGGCGTCGGATACGCAGTATTTT. Translation gives CASSLQGASDTQYF.

This chain uses TRBV20-1 with TRBJ1-1; D is undetermined. The germline V gene encodes CDR1 DFQATT and CDR2 SNEGSKA (reference sequence). There are 10 residues in the CDR3. V dropped 3 bases and J dropped 7 bases, with 6 bases sitting between them. The CDR3: CSASANEAFF. The CDR3 nucleotides are TGCAGTGCTAGTGCTAATGAAGCTTTCTTT.

The V and J genes are TRBV10-1 and TRBJ2-5; 8 bases align to TRBD2. Trimming removed 0 bases from V and 9 bases from J; junction bases left unmatched: 6. The germline V gene has CDR1 WNHNN and CDR2 SYGVQD (reference sequence). This CDR3 comprises 14 residues. CDR3 DNA sequence: TGCGCCAGCAGTGAGTCGCGGACGGGAGGGGCCCAGTACTTC. Protein product: CASSESRTGGAQYF.

The chain has TRBV11-2 and TRBJ2-5, with 14 bases aligning to TRBD2. This CDR3 region has 16 residues. Germline lookup yields CDR1 SGHAT and CDR2 FQNNGV. V gave up 5 bases and J gave up 5 bases; unmatched junction bases: 7. The CDR3 loop is CASSPGLAGVVETQYF. In DNA form, the CDR3 reads TGTGCCAGCAGCCCGGGACTAGCGGGAGTTGTTGAGACCCAGTACTTC. Full variable domain (missing parts from reference TRBV11-2 and TRBJ2-5): EAGVAQSPRYKIIEKRQSVAFWCNPISGHATLYWYQQILGQGPKLLIQFQNNGVVDDSQLPKDRFSAERLKGVDSTLKIQPAKLEDSAVYLCASSPGLAGVVETQYFGPGTRLLVL.

The chain uses TRBV2 and TRBJ1-1; maybe TRBD1 (6 bases). CDR3 length: 14 residues. From germline, CDR1 is SNHLY and CDR2 FYNNEI. Trimming took 7 bases from V and 2 from J, leaving 14 bases between them. The CDR3 is CASTGVGTNTEAFF. The DNA for the CDR3 is TGTGCCAGCACCGGGGTCGGGACAAACACTGAAGCTTTCTTT.

The V and J genes are TRBV28 and TRBJ1-1, with 7 bases identical to TRBD1. In germline, CDR1 is MDHEN, CDR2 SYDVKM. The CDR3 sequence is 13 residues long. With V trimmed by 6 bases and J by 4 bases, 5 bases remained unmatched. The CDR3 is CASRTGLSTEAFF. CDR3 sequence (DNA): TGTGCCAGCAGGACAGGGTTGAGCACTGAAGCTTTCTTT.